This T cell receptor (beta chain) was found in a study of blood T cells in healthy people across ages. Study context: Using template switching, researchers captured about one barcoded beta molecule for each two T cells.

Overall study findings and caveats: A greater number of naive CD4+ cells and higher diversity distinguished long-lived donors from aged donors.

The authors ran a second PCR of about 7 to 11 cycles using a sample-barcoded 5' primer and a J-beta primer mix. Using its own MiXCR run on the 5' RACE reads, TCRdb lists one record per CDR3 protein. This table holds about 970,000 distinct CDR3 sequences, 45% to 60% found once. This clonotype has a handful of counts. Its antigen is currently unknown. CDR1 and CDR2 (germline): MDHEN, SYDVKM. V was pared by 5 bases and J by 11 bases, with 13 bases of the junction left unmatched. This CDR3 has 14 residues. The receptor comes from a woman aged 55-69 years in good health. Sequencing was done on a sample of blood. V is TRBV28 and J is TRBJ2-5, with 8 bases fitting TRBD1. In DNA, the CDR3 is TGTGCCAGCAGTCCGCCTGGACAGGGCAAAAAGCAGTACTTC. Amino acids: CASSPPGQGKKQYF.